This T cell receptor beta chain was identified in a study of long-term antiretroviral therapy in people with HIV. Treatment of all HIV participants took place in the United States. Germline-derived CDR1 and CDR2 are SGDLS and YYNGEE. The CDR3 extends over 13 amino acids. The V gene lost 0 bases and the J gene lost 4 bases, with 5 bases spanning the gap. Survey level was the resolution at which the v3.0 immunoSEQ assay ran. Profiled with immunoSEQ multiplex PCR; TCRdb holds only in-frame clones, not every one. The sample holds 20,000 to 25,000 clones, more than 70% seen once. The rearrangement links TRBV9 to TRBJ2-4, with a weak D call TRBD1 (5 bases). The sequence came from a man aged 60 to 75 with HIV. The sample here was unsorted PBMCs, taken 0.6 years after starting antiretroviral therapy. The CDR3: CASSVGTKNIQYF. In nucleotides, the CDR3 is TGTGCCAGCAGCGTAGGGACAAAAAACATTCAGTACTTC. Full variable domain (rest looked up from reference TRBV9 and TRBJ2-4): DSGVTQTPKHLITATGQRVTLRCSPRSGDLSVYWYQQSLDQGLQFLIQYYNGEERAKGNILERFSAQQFPDLHSELNLSSLELGDSALYFCASSVGTKNIQYFGAGTRLSVL.